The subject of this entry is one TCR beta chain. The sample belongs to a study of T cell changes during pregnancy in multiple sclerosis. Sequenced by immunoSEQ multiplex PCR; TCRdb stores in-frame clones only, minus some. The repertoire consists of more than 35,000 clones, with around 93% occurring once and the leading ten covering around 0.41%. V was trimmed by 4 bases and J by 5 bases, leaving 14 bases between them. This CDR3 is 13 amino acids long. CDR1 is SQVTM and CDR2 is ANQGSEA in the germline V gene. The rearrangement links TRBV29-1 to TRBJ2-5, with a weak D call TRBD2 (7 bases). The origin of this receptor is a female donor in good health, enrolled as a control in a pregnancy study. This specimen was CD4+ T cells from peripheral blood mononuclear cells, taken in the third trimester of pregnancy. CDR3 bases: TGCAGCGTTGGGGCGGGGGCGGTGGAGACCCAGTACTTC. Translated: CSVGAGAVETQYF.